Listed below are T cell receptor beta chains from one sample, sequenced in a study of blood T cell repertoires in COVID-19. The data were produced by immunoSEQ multiplex PCR, yet TCRdb's version contains in-frame clones alone and is incomplete. The data show more than 80,000 clones, around 91% seen once. The sequenced sample consisted of peripheral blood. The source is a man aged 18 to 30 with COVID-19, enrolled during active disease. Both conserved end residues are part of each CDR3. D genes are given only for firm matches.

j_call: TRBJ2-2
d_call: NA
v_call: TRBV18
cdr3_nt: TGTGCCAGCTCACCACCGATGAGCCCTAGTGACGGGGAGCTGTTTTTT
cdr3_aa: CASSPPMSPSDGELFF

j_call: TRBJ2-2
d_call: TRBD2
v_call: TRBV27
cdr3_nt: TGTGCCAGCATGGGGCGGGAGTTTTACACCGGGGAGCTGTTTTTT
cdr3_aa: CASMGREFYTGELFF

j_call: TRBJ2-7
d_call: TRBD1
v_call: TRBV27
cdr3_nt: TGTGCCAGCAGTTGGACAGGGGTCGAGCAGTACTTC
cdr3_aa: CASSWTGVEQYF

j_call: TRBJ1-1
d_call: NA
v_call: TRBV18
cdr3_nt: TGTGCCAGCTCACCCCCAGGGAACACTGAAGCTTTCTTT
cdr3_aa: CASSPPGNTEAFF

j_call: TRBJ2-5
d_call: NA
v_call: TRBV9
cdr3_nt: TGTGCCAGCAGCGTAGGTGCCCTCGGGGGTGGCGAGACCCAGTACTTC
cdr3_aa: CASSVGALGGGETQYF

j_call: TRBJ2-7
d_call: TRBD2
v_call: TRBV5-1
cdr3_nt: TGCGCCAGCAGCTGGACACTAGCGGGAGGGGACTACGAGCAGTACTTC
cdr3_aa: CASSWTLAGGDYEQYF

j_call: TRBJ1-2
d_call: NA
v_call: TRBV28
cdr3_nt: TGTGCCAGCACTCCGCGGGGGCGCTATGTCTATGGCTACACCTTC
cdr3_aa: CASTPRGRYVYGYTF

j_call: TRBJ1-2
d_call: TRBD1
v_call: TRBV28
cdr3_nt: TGTGCCAGCAGCTCCTCCGGGACAGGAGGCTACACCTTC
cdr3_aa: CASSSSGTGGYTF

j_call: TRBJ2-2
d_call: NA
v_call: TRBV19
cdr3_nt: TGTGCCAGTATCCAGCGCGGCACCGGGGAGCTGTTTTTT
cdr3_aa: CASIQRGTGELFF

j_call: TRBJ2-1
d_call: NA
v_call: TRBV28
cdr3_nt: TGTGCCAGCAGTTTTGGGTCCGGACTTACCTTGGAGTTCTTC
cdr3_aa: CASSFGSGLTLEFF

j_call: TRBJ2-3
d_call: TRBD2
v_call: TRBV10-3
cdr3_nt: TGTGCCATCAGTGAGAGGACTAGCAGTGATACGCAGTATTTT
cdr3_aa: CAISERTSSDTQYF

j_call: TRBJ2-2
d_call: TRBD1
v_call: TRBV19
cdr3_nt: TGTGCCAGTAGTTGGACAGGGAGCACCGGGGAGCTGTTTTTT
cdr3_aa: CASSWTGSTGELFF

j_call: TRBJ2-6
d_call: NA
v_call: TRBV15
cdr3_nt: TGTGCCACCAGCAGAGAGGGGGCCTCTGGGGCCAACGTCCTGACTTTC
cdr3_aa: CATSREGASGANVLTF

j_call: TRBJ2-7
d_call: NA
v_call: TRBV18
cdr3_nt: TGTGCCAGCTCAGACAGGTACTCCTACGAGCAGTACTTC
cdr3_aa: CASSDRYSYEQYF

j_call: TRBJ2-1
d_call: TRBD1
v_call: TRBV27
cdr3_nt: TGTGCCAGTGGGGACAGGTCCAATGAGCAGTTCTTC
cdr3_aa: CASGDRSNEQFF

j_call: TRBJ2-7
d_call: TRBD2
v_call: TRBV9
cdr3_nt: TGTGCCAGCTCGAGCGGGAGTCCTAGCGAGCAGTACTTC
cdr3_aa: CASSSGSPSEQYF

j_call: TRBJ1-5
d_call: NA
v_call: TRBV3-1/TRBV3-2
cdr3_nt: TGTGCCAGCAGCAAGGACAGTGGGGCCCAGCATTTT
cdr3_aa: CASSKDSGAQHF